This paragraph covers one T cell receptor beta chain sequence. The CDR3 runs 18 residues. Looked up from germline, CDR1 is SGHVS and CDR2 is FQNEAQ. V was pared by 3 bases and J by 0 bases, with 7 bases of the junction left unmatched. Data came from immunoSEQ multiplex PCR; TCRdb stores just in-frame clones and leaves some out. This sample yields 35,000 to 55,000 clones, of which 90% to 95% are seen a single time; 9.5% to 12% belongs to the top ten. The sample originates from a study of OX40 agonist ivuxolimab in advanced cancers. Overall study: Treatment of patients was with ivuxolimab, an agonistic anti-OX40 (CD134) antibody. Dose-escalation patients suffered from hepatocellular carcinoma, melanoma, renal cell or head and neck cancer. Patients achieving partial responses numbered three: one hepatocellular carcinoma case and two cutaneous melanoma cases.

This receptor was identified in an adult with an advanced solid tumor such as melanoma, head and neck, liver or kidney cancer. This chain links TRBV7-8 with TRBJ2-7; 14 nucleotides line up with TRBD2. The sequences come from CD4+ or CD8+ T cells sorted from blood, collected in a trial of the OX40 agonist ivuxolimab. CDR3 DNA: TGTGCCAGCAGCTTCGGACTAGCGGGAGGTCGGAGCTCCTACGAGCAGTACTTC. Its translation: CASSFGLAGGRSSYEQYF.